This TCR beta chain was retrieved from a study of T cells after posttransplantation cyclophosphamide. Germline CDR1 and CDR2: SGHTA and FQGNSA. V gave up 7 bases and J gave up 5 bases, with 18 bases separating them. This CDR3 comprises 14 residues. This clone was detected only once. The antigen remains undetermined. Study-wide results and caveats: After PTCy, TRB diversity resembled that of CNI/methotrexate controls.

Generated by immunoSEQ multiplex PCR, the TCRdb table keeps only in-frame clones and is missing some. The data show some 9,200 clones, approximately 89% seen once. Sequencing was done on a sample of memory CD4+ T cells sorted from PBMCs. The receptor's source is a woman in her sixties in good health, CMV-negative, and a related stem cell transplant donor. This chain connects TRBV7-2 to TRBJ2-7; tentative D call: TRBD2 (6 bases). As DNA, the CDR3 is TGTGCCAGCACCAACGCGGGGTCCGGCCACGAGCAGTACTTC. It encodes CASTNAGSGHEQYF.